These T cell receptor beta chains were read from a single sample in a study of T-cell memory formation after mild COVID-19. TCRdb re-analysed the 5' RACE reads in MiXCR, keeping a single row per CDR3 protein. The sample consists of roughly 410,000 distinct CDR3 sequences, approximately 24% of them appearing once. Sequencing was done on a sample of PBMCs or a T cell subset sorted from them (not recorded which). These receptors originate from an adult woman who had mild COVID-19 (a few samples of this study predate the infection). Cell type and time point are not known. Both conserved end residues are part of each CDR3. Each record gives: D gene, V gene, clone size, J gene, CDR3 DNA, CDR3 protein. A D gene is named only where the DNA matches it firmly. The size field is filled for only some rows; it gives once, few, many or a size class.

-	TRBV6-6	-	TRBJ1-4	TGTGCCAGCAGTCAACCCCACTCAACTAATGAAAAACTGTTTTTT	CASSQPHSTNEKLFF
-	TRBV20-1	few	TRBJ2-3	TGCAGTGCCGGTAGAGGCAGAGTCCCTAGGGAGTATTTT	CSAGRGRVPREYF
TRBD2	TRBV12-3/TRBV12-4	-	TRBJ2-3	TGTGCCAGCAGTTTGGGAGGGACTAGCGGGAGGGCAGATACGCAGTATTTT	CASSLGGTSGRADTQYF
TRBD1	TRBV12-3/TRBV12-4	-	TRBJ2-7	TGTGCCAGCAGTGCAGGGGGTCGGGGCTCCTACGAGCAGTACTTC	CASSAGGRGSYEQYF
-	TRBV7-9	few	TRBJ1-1	TGTGCCAGCCGACACCAGGGAGGGGTGTCTGAAGCTTTCTTT	CASRHQGGVSEAFF
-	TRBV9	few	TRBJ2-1	TGTGCCAGCAGCGGGGGGGCTAGCGGATACAATGAGCAGTTCTTC	CASSGGASGYNEQFF
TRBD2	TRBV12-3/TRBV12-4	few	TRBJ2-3	TGTGCCAGCAGTCAGAGTAGCGGGGGGCCCACAGATACGCAGTATTTT	CASSQSSGGPTDTQYF
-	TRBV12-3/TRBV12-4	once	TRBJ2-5	TGTGCCAGCAGTTTGGGAGGACGGCAGGGGGGAGAGACCCAGTACTTC	CASSLGGRQGGETQYF
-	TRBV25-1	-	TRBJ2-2	TGTGCCAGCAGTCCTCAGAGGGGGTTCGGCGGGGAGCTGTTTTTT	CASSPQRGFGGELFF
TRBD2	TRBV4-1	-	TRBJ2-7	TGCGCCAGCAGCCACACCGGGACTAGTGACGAGCAGTACTTC	CASSHTGTSDEQYF
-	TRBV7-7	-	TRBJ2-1	TGTGCTAGCAGCAACAGTGGCGGGATCCCAAATAATGAGCAGTTCTTC	CASSNSGGIPNNEQFF
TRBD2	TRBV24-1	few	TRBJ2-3	TGTGCCACCAGTGACTACAAAGCGGGAGCCACAGATACGCAGTATTTT	CATSDYKAGATDTQYF
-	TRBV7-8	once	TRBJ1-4	TGTGCCAGCAGCTTGCGTAATGAAAAACTGTTTTTT	CASSLRNEKLFF
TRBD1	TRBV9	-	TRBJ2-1	TGTGCCAGCAGCGTAGGACAGGGGGCATTCCGGGGCAATGAGCAGTTCTTC	CASSVGQGAFRGNEQFF
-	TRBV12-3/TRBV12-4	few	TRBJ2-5	TGTGCCAGCAGAGGGGGGAAAAAAGAGACCCAGTACTTC	CASRGGKKETQYF
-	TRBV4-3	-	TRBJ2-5	TGCGCCAGCAGCCAAGGAAGGGCGATCCAAGAGACCCAGTACTTC	CASSQGRAIQETQYF
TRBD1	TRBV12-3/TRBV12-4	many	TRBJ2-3	TGTGCCAGCAGCGTCGCAGGGGGCGCCCCGGATACGCAGTATTTT	CASSVAGGAPDTQYF
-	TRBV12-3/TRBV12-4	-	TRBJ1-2	TGTGCCAGCAGTTCACCGGGACAAGACTATGGCTACACCTTC	CASSSPGQDYGYTF
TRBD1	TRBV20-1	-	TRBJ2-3	TGCAGTGCTAGGGCCGACCTCACAGGGGTCCCCACAGATACGCAGTATTTT	CSARADLTGVPTDTQYF
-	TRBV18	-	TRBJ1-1	TGTGCCAGCTCACCGGGCGGGCCGAGTACTGAAGCTTTCTTT	CASSPGGPSTEAFF
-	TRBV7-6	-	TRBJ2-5	TGTGCCAGCGCGAAGAAGACACAAGAGACCCAGTACTTC	CASAKKTQETQYF
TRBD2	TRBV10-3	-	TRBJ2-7	TGTGCCATCAGTGCTGTGACTAGCGGGTACTACGAGCAGTACTTC	CAISAVTSGYYEQYF
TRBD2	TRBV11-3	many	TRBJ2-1	TGTGCCAGCAGCTCTAGGGTATTAGCGGGAGGAGGTCATGAGCAGTTCTTC	CASSSRVLAGGGHEQFF
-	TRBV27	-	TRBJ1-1	TGTGCCAGCAGTGACCCCAGGGGTAACACTGAAGCTTTCTTT	CASSDPRGNTEAFF
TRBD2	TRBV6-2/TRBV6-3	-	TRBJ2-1	TGTGCCAGCCAGGGACTAGCGGACTACAATGAGCAGTTCTTC	CASQGLADYNEQFF
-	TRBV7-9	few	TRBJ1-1	TGTGCCAGCAGCTTTGGCGGAATGAACACTGAAGCTTTCTTT	CASSFGGMNTEAFF
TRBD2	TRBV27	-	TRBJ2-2	TGTGCCAGCAGTCAACGGACCGGAAAGGTAGCGGGTCACACCGGGGAGCTGTTTTTT	CASSQRTGKVAGHTGELFF
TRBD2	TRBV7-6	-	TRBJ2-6	TGTGCCAGCAGCTTAGCCGGGAGGTACCTCTCTGGGGCCAACGTCCTGACTTTC	CASSLAGRYLSGANVLTF
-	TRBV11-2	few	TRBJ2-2	TGTGCCAGCAGCTTAAGGGGCACGGGGGTGGGCACCGGGGAGCTGTTTTTT	CASSLRGTGVGTGELFF